This T cell receptor beta chain came from a study of T cell clonotyping in hematopoietic cell transplantation. Study outcomes and limitations: Pathologically expanded recipient clonotypes increased progressively from day 30 to day 180 as diversity fell.

CDR1 and CDR2 from the germline V gene are LGHNA and YSLEER. This CDR3 contains 15 residues. Trimming cost V 0 bases and J 4 bases, with 12 bases left between them. TCRdb's copy holds only in-frame clones and misses some; the assay was immunoSEQ multiplex PCR. Here the sample spans some 3,000 clones, about three quarters being singletons. To note about this clone: The antigen is not known.

Here the sequenced sample was peripheral blood mononuclear cells, taken 180 days after allogeneic stem cell transplant. The source is a male patient in his sixties who had an allogeneic stem cell transplant, so T cells may come from the graft donor. Some clones in this sample may be carry-over from other donors' samples. This rearrangement joins TRBV4-3 to TRBJ1-2; D gene uncertain. The CDR3 DNA sequence: TGCGCCAGCAGCCAAGAATGGAAGGGCGTCTATGGCTACACCTTC. It encodes CASSQEWKGVYGYTF.